This T cell receptor beta chain was sequenced for a study of control samples from healthy donors and cancer patients. Germline V gene sequence: CDR1 SNHLY, CDR2 FYNNEI. The CDR3 is 12 amino acids. Trimming shortened V by 6 bases and J by 5 bases, and 8 bases separated the two germline ends. Sequenced by immunoSEQ multiplex PCR; TCRdb stores in-frame clones only, minus some. The sample holds about 52,000 clones, 95% seen once. The clonotype was recovered from a young man in good health. The gene calls are TRBV2 and TRBJ2-1; the D gene is possibly TRBD1 (5 bases). Sequenced sample: blood. CDR3: CASSRQNNEQFF. CDR3 DNA sequence: TGTGCCAGCAGCAGACAGAACAATGAGCAGTTCTTC.